The rows below give T cell receptor beta chains drawn from one sample of a study of T cells in Graves' hyperthyroidism and ophthalmopathy. TCRdb independently ran MiXCR on the multiplex PCR reads; one entry per CDR3 protein. The repertoire holds approximately 400,000 distinct CDR3 sequences, with around 15% as singletons. The specimen sequenced was blood. These receptors originate from a woman aged 25 to 39 with Graves' ophthalmopathy. CDR3s include the opening cysteine and the closing phenylalanine or tryptophan. Each record gives: CDR3 DNA, CDR3 protein, J gene, V gene, clone size, D gene. A D gene is named only where the DNA matches it firmly. Rows may omit the clone size; those that give it use once, few, many or a size class.

TGCAGTGCTAGAGGAGTGGCAGGGAGCCTAGAAAAACTGTTTTTT,CSARGVAGSLEKLFF,TRBJ1-4,TRBV20-1,many,NA
TGTGCCAGCAGAGGGACCGACTTAGGGGACAATGAGCAGTTCTTC,CASRGTDLGDNEQFF,TRBJ2-1,TRBV28,many,NA
TGCGCCAGCAGCTCTGGACTCAGCACAGATACGCAGTATTTT,CASSSGLSTDTQYF,TRBJ2-3,TRBV5-1,many,NA
TGCAGCGGGCCCGAAGGTCGTGAGCAGTTCTTC,CSGPEGREQFF,TRBJ2-1,TRBV29-1,NA,NA
TGTGCCAGTAGTATTTGGCGGGGGAAGAACACAGATACGCAGTATTTT,CASSIWRGKNTDTQYF,TRBJ2-3,TRBV19,once,TRBD2
TGTGCCAGCAGCCCTGGACCGAGCCTCGGGGAGCAGTACTTC,CASSPGPSLGEQYF,TRBJ2-7,TRBV5-5,NA,NA
TGTGCCAGCAGTAATAGCGGGGGGTCTCCAGATACGCAGTATTTT,CASSNSGGSPDTQYF,TRBJ2-3,TRBV12-3/TRBV12-4,once,TRBD2
TGTGCCAGTGCAGGGCAGTTGACTGAAGCTTTCTTT,CASAGQLTEAFF,TRBJ1-1,TRBV27,many,NA
TGTGCCAGCAGCATAGAGGGACAGATTTCCCCGAACTATGGCTACACCTTC,CASSIEGQISPNYGYTF,TRBJ1-2,TRBV13,many,TRBD1
TGTGCCAGCAGCCTCGGGACAGGGGAGAACACTGAAGCTTTCTTT,CASSLGTGENTEAFF,TRBJ1-1,TRBV7-9,few,TRBD1